This is a list of T cell receptor beta chains from one sample in a study of graft-versus-host responses after intestinal transplantation. Data came from immunoSEQ multiplex PCR; TCRdb stores just in-frame clones and leaves some out. The sample includes approximately 70,000 clones, around 90% of them seen just once. This specimen consisted of bone marrow, obtained nearly 750 days after intestinal transplantation. Every receptor here comes from a human patient who received an intestinal transplant, so some T cells may come from the graft donor. Each CDR3 is given with its conserved first and last residue. Each record gives: D gene, clone size, J gene, V gene, CDR3 protein, CDR3 DNA. A D gene is named only where the DNA matches it firmly. The size entry is marked missing in some rows and otherwise reads once, few, many or a size class.

TRBD2 - TRBJ2-5 TRBV2 CASSAGTTPPTQYF TGTGCCAGCAGTGCTGGGACTACACCCCCGACCCAGTACTTC
- - TRBJ2-7 TRBV15 CATSPTRNPYEQYF TGTGCCACCAGCCCGACTAGAAACCCCTACGAGCAGTACTTC
- - TRBJ2-7 TRBV28 CASTGSLTYEQYF TGTGCCAGCACTGGCAGTTTGACCTACGAGCAGTACTTC
- - TRBJ2-5 TRBV28 CASSYAWAGETQYF TGTGCCAGCAGTTATGCGTGGGCGGGGGAGACCCAGTACTTC
- - TRBJ2-2 TRBV2 CASSPRARQIPTYTGELFF TGTGCCAGCAGTCCGCGCGCCCGACAGATCCCGACGTACACCGGGGAGCTGTTTTTT
- - TRBJ2-7 TRBV4-1 CASSQDSAISYEQYF TGCGCCAGCAGCCAAGATTCCGCTATCTCCTACGAGCAGTACTTC
TRBD1 - TRBJ1-3 TRBV9 CASSAGQASGNTIYF TGTGCCAGCAGCGCCGGACAGGCCTCTGGAAACACCATATATTTT
- once TRBJ2-7 TRBV27 CASSNLPSGSYEQYF TGTGCCAGCAGTAACCTTCCAAGCGGGTCTTACGAGCAGTACTTC
TRBD2 - TRBJ2-2 TRBV5-4 CASSRLAGGPHFAGELFF TGTGCCAGCAGCAGACTAGCGGGGGGCCCCCACTTCGCTGGGGAGCTGTTTTTT
- - TRBJ2-7 TRBV29-1 CSVEIYDSYEQYF TGCAGCGTTGAGATTTACGACTCCTACGAGCAGTACTTC
- - TRBJ2-1 TRBV6-1 CASSDTGSSYNEQFF TGTGCCAGCAGTGACACAGGAAGCTCCTACAATGAGCAGTTCTTC
- - TRBJ1-4 TRBV12-5 CASGSPSDATNEKLFF TGTGCTAGTGGTTCGCCCTCTGACGCAACTAATGAAAAACTGTTTTTT